This paragraph covers one T cell receptor beta chain sequence. The record originates from a study of blood T cell repertoires in COVID-19. Overall study: Acute and convalescent COVID-19 specimens originated in the United States, Italy and Spain.

Some clones are missing from TCRdb's copy, which holds only in-frame ones; the method was immunoSEQ multiplex PCR. In the table there are fewer than 200,000 clones, around nine tenths of which are singletons. The CDR3 totals 15 residues. Germline trimming cut 4 bases from V and 6 bases from J; bases unmatched to any gene: 9. Germline CDR1 MNHNY, CDR2 SVGAGI (reference sequence). The sample was peripheral blood. The receptor was isolated from a woman younger than 35 who had recovered from COVID-19. This chain connects TRBV6-6 to TRBJ1-2, with 9 bases fitting TRBD1. CDR3 nucleotide sequence: TGTGCCAGCAGTTCCTACAACAGGGGGCCTGATGGCTACACCTTC. Its translation is CASSSYNRGPDGYTF.